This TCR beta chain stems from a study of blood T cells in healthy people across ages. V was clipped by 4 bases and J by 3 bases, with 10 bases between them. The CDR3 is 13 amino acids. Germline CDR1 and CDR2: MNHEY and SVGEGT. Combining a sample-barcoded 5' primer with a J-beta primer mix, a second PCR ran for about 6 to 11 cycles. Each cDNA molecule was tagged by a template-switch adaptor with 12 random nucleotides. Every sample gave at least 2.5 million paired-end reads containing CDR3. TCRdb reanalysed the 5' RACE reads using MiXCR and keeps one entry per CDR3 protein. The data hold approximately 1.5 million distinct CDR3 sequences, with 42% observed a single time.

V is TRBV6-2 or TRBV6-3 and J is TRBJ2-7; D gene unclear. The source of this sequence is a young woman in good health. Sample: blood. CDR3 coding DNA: TGTGCCAGCAGTTTGCGGTGGGACTACGAGCAGTACTTC. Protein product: CASSLRWDYEQYF.